This T cell receptor beta chain came from a study of T cell repertoires in aging, cancer and after chemotherapy. In its sample, this clonotype is hyperexpanded. Amplification of TCR beta used genomic DNA extracted from peripheral blood. TRB rearrangements spanning V, D and J were amplified using mixed TRB-A/B primers. Using its own MiXCR run on the multiplex PCR reads, TCRdb lists one record per CDR3 protein. In the table there are hundreds of distinct CDR3 sequences, 75% to 85% of which are singletons. The receptor was derived from a human donor with a solid tumor. What was sequenced was blood.

The CDR3 bases are TGTGCCAGCAAGGGGGGGGAGCATTTCCGAGAGACCCAGTACTTC. It translates to CASKGGEHFRETQYF. The V gene is TRBV6-2 or TRBV6-3, the J gene TRBJ2-5, with D perhaps matching TRBD2 (7 bases). Germline V gene sequence: CDR1 MNHEY, CDR2 SVGEGT. The V end lost 7 bases, the J end lost 4 bases, and 19 bases lay between the germline ends. The CDR3 is 15 amino acids.